This T cell receptor (beta chain) emerged from a study of beta chain features in type 1 diabetes. The CDR3 totals 13 residues. Trimming pared 6 bases from V and 5 bases from J, leaving 13 bases between. Per the germline V gene, CDR1 is MNHEY and CDR2 is SMNVEV (reference sequence). Sequenced material consisted of expressed TCRB transcripts (all of the isolated RNA was reverse transcribed). Clones were sequenced by immunoSEQ multiplex PCR, and TCRdb holds only the in-frame ones, with some missing. The sample lists about 270,000 clones, 14% seen once, with under 0.02% in the top ten. Study-level points and caveats: More deletions and fewer insertions at VDJ junctions were seen in type 1 diabetes patients. All four CD4+ subsets of Type 1 diabetes patients contained TCRB CDR3s that were moderately but significantly shorter.

Comments on this clone: No antigen is known for it.

The TCR comes from a man in his thirties or forties with type 1 diabetes. J is TRBJ2-5 and V is TRBV27; D unclear. What was sequenced was naive CD4+ T cells from blood. The CDR3 DNA reads TGTGCCAGCAGGCGGATGGATGTGGAGACCCAGTACTTC. Protein: CASRRMDVETQYF.